This TCR beta chain was observed in a study of blood T cell repertoires in COVID-19. At the level of the study: Sites across the United States, Italy and Spain contributed samples from acute and convalescent COVID-19. PBMCs, B-cell-depleted T cells, or T cells were the source of the cDNA or gDNA that made up the material.

As handled by the study authors: Amplification of reference gene primers provided the estimated nucleated cell counts. Assay: immunoSEQ multiplex PCR; the TCRdb copy retains only in-frame clones and omits some. V, J and clone size are taken as reported in that table, and D and trimming were inferred from the DNA itself. The sample has some 150,000 clones, roughly 81% seen once. V dropped 5 bases and J dropped 1; count of bases not matched to a gene: 5. Germline values: CDR1 SGHNT, CDR2 YYREEE (reference sequence). The CDR3 spans 15 residues. This chain links TRBV5-4 with TRBJ2-3; 9 bases map to TRBD2. This sequence originates from a man between 40 and 49 years old with acute or convalescent COVID-19. Sequencing was performed on peripheral blood. The CDR3 DNA sequence: TGTGCCAGCAGTTCCGAGCGGGGGGGCACAGATACGCAGTATTTT. This encodes CASSSERGGTDTQYF.